This T cell receptor (beta chain) was sequenced for a study of T-cell memory formation after mild COVID-19. Study-wide background: TCR clustering was largely donor specific.

TCRdb passed the 5' RACE reads through MiXCR, listing each CDR3 protein once. The profile shows 410,000 or so distinct CDR3 sequences, about 22% of them singletons. This clonotype was seen a handful of times. The target antigen is unknown. Study findings and constraints: Prior to infection, memory already included some responding clones, suggesting cross-reactive memory joined.

V lost 4 bases and J lost 0; bases outside the gene matches: 8. CDR3 length equals 16 residues. Germline V gives CDR1 LNHDA, CDR2 SQIVND (reference sequence). This TCR derives from an adult woman who had mild COVID-19 (a few samples of this study predate the infection). Cell type and time point are not known. This chain uses TRBV19 with TRBJ1-1; 7 bases are a match to TRBD1. Sequenced sample: PBMCs or a T cell subset sorted from them (not recorded which). This chain's CDR3 is CASSSTDRVMNTEAFF. CDR3 nucleotides: TGTGCCAGTAGTAGTACCGACAGGGTCATGAACACTGAAGCTTTCTTT.